The next 18 T cell receptor beta chains were all read from a single sample in a study of response to subunit inactivated influenza vaccine. TCRdb reanalysed the RT-PCR reads using MiXCR and keeps one entry per CDR3 protein. This table has more than 400,000 distinct CDR3 sequences, 9.5% to 13% appearing once. The sample here was PBMCs from blood, taken around seven weeks after vaccination. Every receptor here comes from a man aged 50-59 years who received an inactivated influenza vaccine.

This clonotype was counted ten times or more. The chain joins TRBV9 to TRBJ1-1, with 7 bases matching TRBD1. CDR3 size: 14 residues. J lost 2 bases, V lost 3 bases, and 4 bases had no gene match. Germline V gives CDR1 SGDLS, CDR2 YYNGEE. Written as DNA, the CDR3 is TGTGCCAGCAGCGACCGGGACAGAAACACTGAAGCTTTCTTT. It is translated as CASSDRDRNTEAFF.

This clonotype was detected only a few times. The V and J genes are TRBV5-1 and TRBJ2-5; 8 bases agree with TRBD2. CDR1 and CDR2 (germline): SGHRS, YFSETQ. Trimming at V came to 0 bases and at J to 3 bases, leaving 4 bases not matched to a gene. The CDR3 extends over 15 amino acids. The CDR3 nucleotides are TGCGCCAGCAGCTTGGAATTAGCGGGGAAAGAGACCCAGTACTTC. Its protein product is CASSLELAGKETQYF.

This clonotype was found many times. This chain joins TRBV27 and TRBJ2-3, with TRBD2 identical over 9 bases. In germline, CDR1 is MNHEY, CDR2 SMNVEV (reference sequence). There are 14 residues in the CDR3. The V segment lost 3 bases and the J segment 9 bases; nucleotides outside the gene matches: 7. Here the CDR3 DNA reads TGTGCCAGCAGTTTGACTAGCGGCCTAGGGACGCAGTATTTT. Amino acid sequence: CASSLTSGLGTQYF.

This clonotype has more than one count but fewer than ten. The chain employs TRBV20-1 and TRBJ1-1; D remains unclear. Germline V gene data show CDR1 as DFQATT and CDR2 as SNEGSKA (reference sequence). V was pared by 5 bases and J by 3 bases, with 10 bases between. CDR3 size: 12 residues. The DNA for the CDR3 is TGCAGTGCTGGCCCCTCTCACACTGAAGCTTTCTTT. It specifies CSAGPSHTEAFF.

This chain connects TRBV6-2 or TRBV6-3 to TRBJ2-3, with a weak D call TRBD2 (5 bases). With 6 bases removed from V and 1 base from J, the gap between germline ends came to 14 bases. This CDR3 contains 15 residues. The germline gives CDR1 MNHEY, CDR2 SVGEGT. This CDR3 is CASRLAPTGTDTQYF. As DNA, the CDR3 is TGTGCCAGCAGGCTAGCCCCAACGGGCACAGATACGCAGTATTTT.

This chain links TRBV28 with TRBJ2-7; D is perhaps TRBD1 (6 bases). CDR3 length equals 14 residues. Deletions cut 1 base from V and 4 bases from J, with 11 bases between. Per the germline V gene, CDR1 is MDHEN and CDR2 is SYDVKM. The CDR3 DNA reads TGTGCCAGCAGTTTATTCAGGGGCCGATACGAGCAGTACTTC. Encoded protein: CASSLFRGRYEQYF.

This clonotype was seen ten or more times. The chain joins TRBV3-1 to TRBJ2-7; 7 nucleotides match TRBD1. This CDR3 comprises 14 residues. The V gene's germline CDR1 is LGHDT and CDR2 YNNKEL (reference sequence). Unmatched junction bases numbered 5, after V lost 3 bases and J lost 3 bases. The CDR3 DNA sequence: TGTGCCAGCAGCCAGACAGGGTGGGACTACGAGCAGTACTTC. This gives the protein CASSQTGWDYEQYF.

The chain uses TRBV4-3 and TRBJ1-2; 7 nucleotides agree with TRBD1. There are 14 residues in the CDR3. CDR1 and CDR2 from the germline V gene are LGHNA and YSLEER. Germline trimming cut 2 bases from V and 7 bases from J; bases unmatched to any gene: 7. This CDR3 is CASSQTRGVGGYTF. The CDR3 DNA follows: TGCGCCAGCAGCCAAACCAGGGGGGTGGGTGGCTACACCTTC.

The chain has TRBV12-3 or TRBV12-4 and TRBJ1-6; TRBD1 might be the D (6 bases). The germline V and J ends were trimmed by 5 bases and 10 bases, with 18 bases remaining between them. The CDR3 length is 15 residues. For the CDR3, the DNA is TGTGCCAGCAGTCCCCTGGGGCAGGGGAAATCACCCCTCCACTTT. As protein: CASSPLGQGKSPLHF.

Ten or more counts support this clonotype. The gene calls are TRBV10-3 and TRBJ2-7; D remains ambiguous. Germline loops: CDR1 ENHRY, CDR2 SYGVKD. Trimming left V 0 bases short and J 4 bases short, with 19 bases between. CDR3 size: 17 residues. The CDR3 region is CAISESETLTRSYEQYF. CDR3 DNA sequence: TGTGCCATCAGTGAGTCCGAGACGTTGACAAGGAGTTACGAGCAGTACTTC.

The chain is built from TRBV6-5 and TRBJ2-7; D is ambiguous. Deletions cut 0 bases from V and 2 bases from J, with 11 bases between. This CDR3 comprises 15 residues. Germline CDR1 MNHEY, CDR2 SVGAGI. CDR3 amino acids: CASSYSTELPYEQYF. The CDR3 bases are TGTGCCAGCAGTTACTCGACGGAGCTCCCCTACGAGCAGTACTTC.

This clonotype has just a few counts. A junction end diverges from the germline sequence, so it may reflect a read error. This rearrangement joins TRBV5-1 to TRBJ2-1, with D tentatively TRBD1 (5 bases). The CDR3 extends over 13 amino acids. Germline V gives CDR1 SGHRS, CDR2 YFSETQ. The CDR3 loop reads CASKRSGMNEQFF. In DNA, the CDR3 is TGCGCTAGCAAGAGGTCAGGGATGAATGAGCAGTTCTTC.

V and J are TRBV4-3 and TRBJ2-5; weak D call: TRBD2 (7 bases). The CDR3 length is 15 residues. Germline loops: CDR1 LGHNA, CDR2 YSLEER. Trimming removed 0 bases from V and 4 bases from J, with 12 bases in between. The CDR3 here is CASSQDWGGRETQYF. CDR3 nucleotide sequence: TGCGCCAGCAGCCAAGATTGGGGGGGCAGAGAGACCCAGTACTTC.

V and J are TRBV7-3 and TRBJ2-5, with D uncertain. Trimming cost V 7 bases and J 6 bases, with 18 bases left between them. The germline gives CDR1 SGHTA, CDR2 FQGTGA. CDR3 length: 14 residues. CDR3 sequence: CASTLRKREKTQYF. CDR3 sequence (DNA): TGTGCCAGCACCCTTAGAAAACGAGAGAAGACCCAGTACTTC.

This clonotype was seen a handful of times. The chain links TRBV7-9 to TRBJ2-4; 9 bases fit TRBD1. V trimming: 2 bases; J trimming: 5 bases; junction bases outside the gene matches: 7. The length of the CDR3 is 16 residues. CDR1 and CDR2 (germline): SEHNR, FQNEAQ (reference sequence). CDR3 loop: CASSLYRGPRENIQYF. Here the CDR3 DNA reads TGTGCCAGCAGCTTATACAGGGGGCCGAGGGAAAACATTCAGTACTTC.

This clonotype was detected only a few times. The chain joins TRBV10-3 to TRBJ1-2; no definite D call. The CDR3 length is 12 residues. V was cut by 0 bases and J by 5 bases, with 4 bases left in between. Germline V gene lookup returns CDR1 ENHRY and CDR2 SYGVKD. CDR3 residues: CAISESWYGYTF. The CDR3 DNA follows: TGTGCCATCAGTGAGTCCTGGTATGGCTACACCTTC.

The rearrangement joins TRBV4-3 to TRBJ1-1; the D is unclear. Germline V gene lookup returns CDR1 LGHNA and CDR2 YSLEER. The CDR3 spans 15 residues. With 1 base removed from V and 3 bases from J, the gap between germline ends came to 12 bases. The CDR3 sequence: CASSQGWGTHTEAFF. The CDR3 DNA reads TGCGCCAGCAGCCAAGGATGGGGAACCCACACTGAAGCTTTCTTT.

This clonotype was detected ten times or more. The chain links TRBV6-5 to TRBJ2-1, with D perhaps TRBD2 (5 bases). Germline V gene sequence: CDR1 MNHEY, CDR2 SVGAGI. V lost 0 bases, J lost 2 bases, and 14 bases lay in between. The CDR3 contains 17 residues. The CDR3 coding sequence is TGTGCCAGCAGTTACTCTCCGAGGGTCCGGACCTACAATGAGCAGTTCTTC. It yields the protein CASSYSPRVRTYNEQFF.